A single sample is the source of the 10 T cell receptor beta chains below, sequenced in a study of vaccination and CD4 T cells after COVID-19. Cultured CD4+ T cell DNA underwent sequencing with the Oncomine TCR Beta short-read assay. MiXCR, applied by TCRdb to the PCR reads, yields one record per CDR3 protein. The data show roughly 6,300 distinct CDR3 sequences, with around 33% seen just once and 10% to 12% held by the top ten. Indicated treatment: approximately 9-day PBMC culture with coronavirus spike peptide pools or control peptides (ViraFEST assay). Their antigens remain unidentified. The sample in question was CD4+ T cells from blood, cultured in vitro, obtained after SARS-CoV-2 vaccination. The receptors derive from a human donor who had recovered from COVID-19.

This clonotype has a handful of counts. The J gene is TRBJ2-1, the V gene TRBV7-2; TRBD1 matches at 9 bases. V was pared by 5 bases and J by 3 bases, with 5 bases of the junction left unmatched. This CDR3 spans 15 amino acids. Germline assignment: CDR1 SGHTA and CDR2 FQGNSA. The CDR3 spells CASSPDRGFYNEQFF. The CDR3 DNA sequence: TGTGCCAGCAGCCCAGACAGGGGGTTCTACAATGAGCAGTTCTTC. The full variable domain, its missing parts supplied by reference TRBV7-2 and TRBJ2-1, is GAGVSQSPSNKVTEKGKDVELRCDPISGHTALYWYRQSLGQGLEFLIYFQGNSAPDKSGLPSDRFSAERTGGSVSTLTIQRTQQEDSAVYLCASSPDRGFYNEQFFGPGTRLTVL.

This clonotype has just a few counts. The chain has TRBV10-1 and TRBJ2-5; D could derive from TRBD1 or TRBD2 (5 bases each). Germline V CDR1 and CDR2: WNHNN, SYGVQD (reference sequence). V was pared by 3 bases and J by 1 base, with 9 bases between. The CDR3 consists of 14 residues. CDR3 coding DNA: TGCGCCAGCAGTGACGGGACGGCCCAAGAGACCCAGTACTTC. Protein sequence: CASSDGTAQETQYF.

J is TRBJ1-1 and V is TRBV6-1, with 7 bases aligning to TRBD1. V gave up 6 bases and J gave up 7 bases; unmatched junction bases: 11. This CDR3 contains 14 residues. The germline V gene has CDR1 MNHNS and CDR2 SASEGT. CDR3 in amino acids: CASSSGTAKLEAFF. DNA of the CDR3: TGTGCCAGCAGCTCTGGGACAGCGAAACTTGAAGCTTTCTTT.

The chain employs TRBV10-3 and TRBJ2-7, with 13 bases matching TRBD2. This CDR3 has 15 residues. V was pared by 6 bases and J by 0 bases, with 2 bases of the junction left unmatched. Germline V gives CDR1 ENHRY, CDR2 SYGVKD. CDR3 in amino acids: CAISRTSGSSYEQYF. For the CDR3, the DNA is TGTGCCATCAGCCGGACTAGCGGGAGCTCCTACGAGCAGTACTTC.

The V and J genes are TRBV9 and TRBJ1-2; 7 bases are a match to TRBD1. CDR1 SGDLS and CDR2 YYNGEE come from the germline V gene. The CDR3 has 14 amino acids. V lost 0 bases, J lost 1 base, and 0 bases stayed unmatched. The CDR3 nucleotides read TGTGCCAGCAGCGTAGGACAGGGTAACTATGGCTACACCTTC. Translation: CASSVGQGNYGYTF.

This clonotype was observed a single time. This chain joins TRBV7-9 and TRBJ1-2; possible D gene TRBD1, 6 bases. CDR1 is SEHNR, CDR2 FQNEAQ, per germline (reference sequence). The CDR3 covers 13 residues. Trimming took 3 bases from V and 8 from J, leaving 13 bases between them. As DNA, the CDR3 is TGTGCCAGCAGCTTCATTGGGGGGCTGGGCTACACCTTC. The encoded protein is CASSFIGGLGYTF.

This clonotype was observed a handful of times. Written as DNA, the CDR3 is TGTGCCAGCAGCGGGGGATCGGGGGCGCTTGGTTCACCCCTCCACTTT. As protein: CASSGGSGALGSPLHF. The V gene is TRBV7-2, the J gene TRBJ1-6; D is perhaps TRBD1 (6 bases). V shed 5 bases and J shed 9 bases, with 20 bases lying between them. Germline V gene sequence: CDR1 SGHTA, CDR2 FQGNSA. The CDR3 length is 16 residues.

V usage is TRBV19 and J usage is TRBJ2-2; TRBD1 is a possible D gene (5 bases). V lost 6 bases to trimming and J lost 2 bases, with 10 bases between them. Germline V lookup: CDR1 LNHDA, CDR2 SQIVND (reference sequence). The CDR3 length is 14 residues. Written as DNA, the CDR3 is TGTGCCAGTAGACAGGCCATTAACACCGGGGAGCTGTTTTTT. It encodes CASRQAINTGELFF. Full variable domain (remainder filled in from reference TRBV19 and TRBJ2-2): DGGITQSPKYLFRKEGQNVTLSCEQNLNHDAMYWYRQDPGQGLRLIYYSQIVNDFQKGDIAEGYSVSREKKESFPLTVTSAQKNPTAFYLCASRQAINTGELFFGEGSRLTVL.

The V call is TRBV28, the J call TRBJ1-6; 8 positions agree with TRBD1. Losses at the gene ends were 7 bases for V and 6 bases for J; bases not matched to a gene: 8. Germline CDR1 MDHEN, CDR2 SYDVKM. The CDR3 covers 15 residues. The CDR3 reads CASIPSGGVNSPLHF. The CDR3 DNA follows: TGTGCCAGCATTCCTTCAGGGGGCGTTAATTCACCCCTCCACTTT.

The chain joins TRBV19 to TRBJ2-7; 9 positions agree with TRBD2. This CDR3 has 14 residues. J was trimmed by 0 bases and V by 5 bases; bases with no gene match: 2. CDR1 LNHDA and CDR2 SQIVND come from the germline V gene (reference sequence). In DNA form, the CDR3 reads TGTGCCAGTAGTTTAGCGGGGGACTCCTACGAGCAGTACTTC. It translates to CASSLAGDSYEQYF.